The TCR beta chain described here comes from a study of blood T cells in healthy people across ages. Sample-barcoded 5' priming and a J-beta primer mix drove a second PCR of roughly 7 to 11 cycles. TCRdb reanalysed the 5' RACE reads using MiXCR and keeps one entry per CDR3 protein. The sample consists of 1.5 million to 2 million distinct CDR3 sequences, 35% to 50% of them appearing once. Trimming shortened V by 0 bases and J by 7 bases, and 6 bases separated the two germline ends. This CDR3 spans 12 amino acids. Germline V CDR1 and CDR2: LNHNV, YYDKDF (reference sequence). Sequencing was done on a sample of blood. The sequence was collected from a human donor in good health. The rearrangement links TRBV15 to TRBJ1-2, with D unresolved. The CDR3 region is CATSRDGVGYTF. DNA of the CDR3: TGTGCCACCAGCAGAGACGGGGTTGGCTACACCTTC.